This T cell receptor (beta chain) originates from a study of early T cells in non-severe SARS-CoV-2 infection. V lost 5 bases, J lost 3 bases, and 11 bases lay in between. Germline V gene sequence: CDR1 SQVTM, CDR2 ANQGSEA. The CDR3 runs to 12 residues. There are many counts of this clonotype. The protocol attached unique molecular identifiers to individual cDNA molecules. TCRdb re-called the 5' RACE reads through MiXCR, storing one row per CDR3 protein. There are tens of thousands of distinct CDR3 sequences in the sample; more than 9% occur only once, and under 7.5% lies in the top ten. The TCR originated in an adult who was a healthcare worker with PCR-confirmed SARS-CoV-2 infection or an uninfected control (not recorded which). This sequence joins TRBV29-1 and TRBJ2-7; D is uncertain. Specimen: whole blood. In DNA form, the CDR3 reads TGCAGCGTTCGGATAGAGCACTACGAGCAGTACTTC. Its protein product is CSVRIEHYEQYF.